The clone carrying this TCR beta chain occurred a few times. TRB rearrangements spanning V, D and J were amplified using mixed TRB-A/B primers. Each CDR3 protein gets one entry after TCRdb re-called the multiplex PCR reads with MiXCR. The sample lists 15,000 to 20,000 distinct CDR3 sequences, roughly 37% seen once, with about a sixth in the top ten. This specimen comes from a study of T cell repertoires in aging, cancer and after chemotherapy. V shed 6 bases and J shed 0 bases, with 17 bases lying between them. Germline CDR1 and CDR2: LNHDA and SQIVND (reference sequence). The CDR3 is 16 amino acids. Peripheral blood genomic DNA, not sorted cells or RNA, was the template.

The TCR originated in a human donor with a solid tumor. Source material: blood. This chain uses TRBV19 with TRBJ1-2, with no clear D. The CDR3 bases are TGTGCCAGTAGGGCCCTCCGGGGTAGAGCTAACTATGGCTACACCTTC. It codes for CASRALRGRANYGYTF.